This entry features one T cell receptor (beta chain) sequence. This record comes from a study of blood T cells in healthy people across ages. Together with a sample-barcoded 5' primer, a J-beta primer mix was included in a second PCR lasting about 6 to 11 cycles. TCRdb independently ran MiXCR on the 5' RACE reads; one entry per CDR3 protein. The table lists 1.2 million to 1.5 million distinct CDR3 sequences, roughly 64% of them singletons. This CDR3 is 16 amino acids long. CDR1 and CDR2 (germline): LGHNA, YSLEER. This TCR was sampled from a young man in good health. The sequencing sample was made of blood. This chain links TRBV4-3 with TRBJ2-5; 9 bases align to TRBD1. The DNA end lines up better with TRBJ2-7; the J call may be wrong. CDR3 bases: TGCGCCAGCAGCCAAGATCTCGGGACAGGGATGTACGAGCAGTACTTC. Translation: CASSQDLGTGMYEQYF.